What follows are 8 T cell receptor beta chains derived from one specimen sequenced in a study of blood T cell repertoires in COVID-19. This table comes from immunoSEQ multiplex PCR, and its TCRdb copy is limited to in-frame clones, with some not included. This table holds over 600,000 clones, just under 90% found once. The sequenced sample consisted of peripheral blood. The origin of the receptors is a young woman with acute or convalescent COVID-19.

Worth noting for this clone: This sample also contains other DNA sequences that code for the same CDR3. The rearrangement links TRBV12-3 or TRBV12-4 to TRBJ2-3, with D hard to call. CDR3 length equals 10 residues. Between the trimmed V and J ends, which lost 6 bases and 6 bases, there was a span of 4 bases. CDR3: CASSLDTQYF. The CDR3 nucleotides are TGTGCCAGCAGCCTGGATACGCAGTATTTT.

This chain connects TRBV9 to TRBJ1-6; 8 bases map to TRBD1. This CDR3 spans 15 amino acids. J was trimmed by 8 bases and V by 4 bases; bases with no gene match: 8. CDR1 and CDR2 from the germline V gene are SGDLS and YYNGEE. The CDR3 protein is CASSPHTGGDSPLHF. DNA of the CDR3: TGTGCCAGCAGCCCTCATACAGGGGGGGATTCACCCCTCCACTTT.

The V gene is TRBV19, the J gene TRBJ2-1, with TRBD2 identical over 8 bases. From germline, CDR1 is LNHDA and CDR2 SQIVND (reference sequence). CDR3 length equals 18 residues. V lost 2 bases, J lost 5 bases, and 14 bases stayed unmatched. The CDR3 nucleotides read TGTGCCAGTAGTATACCTCGGGGGGGAAACTATTTCGACAATGAGCAGTTCTTC. Protein product: CASSIPRGGNYFDNEQFF.

This clone has a handful of counts. This sequence joins TRBV7-9 and TRBJ2-7; 7 positions agree with TRBD2. This CDR3 is 16 amino acids long. CDR1 is SEHNR, CDR2 FQNEAQ, per germline (reference sequence). The V segment lost 4 bases and the J segment 7 bases; nucleotides outside the gene matches: 16. The CDR3 sequence: CASSSASGELVVEQYF. The CDR3 DNA reads as TGTGCCAGCAGCTCGGCTAGCGGCGAACTGGTGGTTGAGCAGTACTTC.

The chain couples TRBV7-2 to TRBJ2-3, with 9 bases aligning to TRBD2. This CDR3 contains 17 residues. Germline values: CDR1 SGHTA, CDR2 FQGNSA. Trimming cost V 0 bases and J 4 bases; bases outside gene matches: 8. CDR3 region: CASSLAPSGDASDTQYF. The DNA of the CDR3 is TGTGCCAGCAGCTTAGCCCCTAGCGGGGACGCCTCAGATACGCAGTATTTT.

This clone appeared a single time. This rearrangement joins TRBV3-1 (or the pseudogene TRBV3-2) to TRBJ1-2; no clear D. Trimming stripped 2 bases from V and 0 bases from J, with 10 bases between. This CDR3 has 15 amino acids. Per the germline V gene, CDR1 is LGHDT and CDR2 is YNNKEL (reference sequence). In DNA form, the CDR3 reads TGTGCCAGCAGCCAATTAGCCGGAGCTAACTATGGCTACACCTTC. Its protein is CASSQLAGANYGYTF.

J is TRBJ1-2 and V is TRBV13, with unresolved D. V gave up 5 bases and J gave up 8 bases, with 18 bases separating them. This CDR3 is 14 amino acids long. The V gene's germline CDR1 is PRHDT and CDR2 FYEKMQ (reference sequence). For the CDR3, the DNA is TGTGCCAGCAGCCACCCTATTGAGGTGAAGGGCTACACCTTC. Protein: CASSHPIEVKGYTF.

This clone was seen only a few times. V usage is TRBV9 and J usage is TRBJ1-1; D is unresolved. The germline gives CDR1 SGDLS, CDR2 YYNGEE. Trimming cost V 3 bases and J 5 bases, with 11 bases left between them. The CDR3 is 13 residues long. The CDR3 region is CASSARMRTEAFF. In nucleotides, the CDR3 is TGTGCCAGCAGCGCTCGTATGAGAACTGAAGCTTTCTTT.